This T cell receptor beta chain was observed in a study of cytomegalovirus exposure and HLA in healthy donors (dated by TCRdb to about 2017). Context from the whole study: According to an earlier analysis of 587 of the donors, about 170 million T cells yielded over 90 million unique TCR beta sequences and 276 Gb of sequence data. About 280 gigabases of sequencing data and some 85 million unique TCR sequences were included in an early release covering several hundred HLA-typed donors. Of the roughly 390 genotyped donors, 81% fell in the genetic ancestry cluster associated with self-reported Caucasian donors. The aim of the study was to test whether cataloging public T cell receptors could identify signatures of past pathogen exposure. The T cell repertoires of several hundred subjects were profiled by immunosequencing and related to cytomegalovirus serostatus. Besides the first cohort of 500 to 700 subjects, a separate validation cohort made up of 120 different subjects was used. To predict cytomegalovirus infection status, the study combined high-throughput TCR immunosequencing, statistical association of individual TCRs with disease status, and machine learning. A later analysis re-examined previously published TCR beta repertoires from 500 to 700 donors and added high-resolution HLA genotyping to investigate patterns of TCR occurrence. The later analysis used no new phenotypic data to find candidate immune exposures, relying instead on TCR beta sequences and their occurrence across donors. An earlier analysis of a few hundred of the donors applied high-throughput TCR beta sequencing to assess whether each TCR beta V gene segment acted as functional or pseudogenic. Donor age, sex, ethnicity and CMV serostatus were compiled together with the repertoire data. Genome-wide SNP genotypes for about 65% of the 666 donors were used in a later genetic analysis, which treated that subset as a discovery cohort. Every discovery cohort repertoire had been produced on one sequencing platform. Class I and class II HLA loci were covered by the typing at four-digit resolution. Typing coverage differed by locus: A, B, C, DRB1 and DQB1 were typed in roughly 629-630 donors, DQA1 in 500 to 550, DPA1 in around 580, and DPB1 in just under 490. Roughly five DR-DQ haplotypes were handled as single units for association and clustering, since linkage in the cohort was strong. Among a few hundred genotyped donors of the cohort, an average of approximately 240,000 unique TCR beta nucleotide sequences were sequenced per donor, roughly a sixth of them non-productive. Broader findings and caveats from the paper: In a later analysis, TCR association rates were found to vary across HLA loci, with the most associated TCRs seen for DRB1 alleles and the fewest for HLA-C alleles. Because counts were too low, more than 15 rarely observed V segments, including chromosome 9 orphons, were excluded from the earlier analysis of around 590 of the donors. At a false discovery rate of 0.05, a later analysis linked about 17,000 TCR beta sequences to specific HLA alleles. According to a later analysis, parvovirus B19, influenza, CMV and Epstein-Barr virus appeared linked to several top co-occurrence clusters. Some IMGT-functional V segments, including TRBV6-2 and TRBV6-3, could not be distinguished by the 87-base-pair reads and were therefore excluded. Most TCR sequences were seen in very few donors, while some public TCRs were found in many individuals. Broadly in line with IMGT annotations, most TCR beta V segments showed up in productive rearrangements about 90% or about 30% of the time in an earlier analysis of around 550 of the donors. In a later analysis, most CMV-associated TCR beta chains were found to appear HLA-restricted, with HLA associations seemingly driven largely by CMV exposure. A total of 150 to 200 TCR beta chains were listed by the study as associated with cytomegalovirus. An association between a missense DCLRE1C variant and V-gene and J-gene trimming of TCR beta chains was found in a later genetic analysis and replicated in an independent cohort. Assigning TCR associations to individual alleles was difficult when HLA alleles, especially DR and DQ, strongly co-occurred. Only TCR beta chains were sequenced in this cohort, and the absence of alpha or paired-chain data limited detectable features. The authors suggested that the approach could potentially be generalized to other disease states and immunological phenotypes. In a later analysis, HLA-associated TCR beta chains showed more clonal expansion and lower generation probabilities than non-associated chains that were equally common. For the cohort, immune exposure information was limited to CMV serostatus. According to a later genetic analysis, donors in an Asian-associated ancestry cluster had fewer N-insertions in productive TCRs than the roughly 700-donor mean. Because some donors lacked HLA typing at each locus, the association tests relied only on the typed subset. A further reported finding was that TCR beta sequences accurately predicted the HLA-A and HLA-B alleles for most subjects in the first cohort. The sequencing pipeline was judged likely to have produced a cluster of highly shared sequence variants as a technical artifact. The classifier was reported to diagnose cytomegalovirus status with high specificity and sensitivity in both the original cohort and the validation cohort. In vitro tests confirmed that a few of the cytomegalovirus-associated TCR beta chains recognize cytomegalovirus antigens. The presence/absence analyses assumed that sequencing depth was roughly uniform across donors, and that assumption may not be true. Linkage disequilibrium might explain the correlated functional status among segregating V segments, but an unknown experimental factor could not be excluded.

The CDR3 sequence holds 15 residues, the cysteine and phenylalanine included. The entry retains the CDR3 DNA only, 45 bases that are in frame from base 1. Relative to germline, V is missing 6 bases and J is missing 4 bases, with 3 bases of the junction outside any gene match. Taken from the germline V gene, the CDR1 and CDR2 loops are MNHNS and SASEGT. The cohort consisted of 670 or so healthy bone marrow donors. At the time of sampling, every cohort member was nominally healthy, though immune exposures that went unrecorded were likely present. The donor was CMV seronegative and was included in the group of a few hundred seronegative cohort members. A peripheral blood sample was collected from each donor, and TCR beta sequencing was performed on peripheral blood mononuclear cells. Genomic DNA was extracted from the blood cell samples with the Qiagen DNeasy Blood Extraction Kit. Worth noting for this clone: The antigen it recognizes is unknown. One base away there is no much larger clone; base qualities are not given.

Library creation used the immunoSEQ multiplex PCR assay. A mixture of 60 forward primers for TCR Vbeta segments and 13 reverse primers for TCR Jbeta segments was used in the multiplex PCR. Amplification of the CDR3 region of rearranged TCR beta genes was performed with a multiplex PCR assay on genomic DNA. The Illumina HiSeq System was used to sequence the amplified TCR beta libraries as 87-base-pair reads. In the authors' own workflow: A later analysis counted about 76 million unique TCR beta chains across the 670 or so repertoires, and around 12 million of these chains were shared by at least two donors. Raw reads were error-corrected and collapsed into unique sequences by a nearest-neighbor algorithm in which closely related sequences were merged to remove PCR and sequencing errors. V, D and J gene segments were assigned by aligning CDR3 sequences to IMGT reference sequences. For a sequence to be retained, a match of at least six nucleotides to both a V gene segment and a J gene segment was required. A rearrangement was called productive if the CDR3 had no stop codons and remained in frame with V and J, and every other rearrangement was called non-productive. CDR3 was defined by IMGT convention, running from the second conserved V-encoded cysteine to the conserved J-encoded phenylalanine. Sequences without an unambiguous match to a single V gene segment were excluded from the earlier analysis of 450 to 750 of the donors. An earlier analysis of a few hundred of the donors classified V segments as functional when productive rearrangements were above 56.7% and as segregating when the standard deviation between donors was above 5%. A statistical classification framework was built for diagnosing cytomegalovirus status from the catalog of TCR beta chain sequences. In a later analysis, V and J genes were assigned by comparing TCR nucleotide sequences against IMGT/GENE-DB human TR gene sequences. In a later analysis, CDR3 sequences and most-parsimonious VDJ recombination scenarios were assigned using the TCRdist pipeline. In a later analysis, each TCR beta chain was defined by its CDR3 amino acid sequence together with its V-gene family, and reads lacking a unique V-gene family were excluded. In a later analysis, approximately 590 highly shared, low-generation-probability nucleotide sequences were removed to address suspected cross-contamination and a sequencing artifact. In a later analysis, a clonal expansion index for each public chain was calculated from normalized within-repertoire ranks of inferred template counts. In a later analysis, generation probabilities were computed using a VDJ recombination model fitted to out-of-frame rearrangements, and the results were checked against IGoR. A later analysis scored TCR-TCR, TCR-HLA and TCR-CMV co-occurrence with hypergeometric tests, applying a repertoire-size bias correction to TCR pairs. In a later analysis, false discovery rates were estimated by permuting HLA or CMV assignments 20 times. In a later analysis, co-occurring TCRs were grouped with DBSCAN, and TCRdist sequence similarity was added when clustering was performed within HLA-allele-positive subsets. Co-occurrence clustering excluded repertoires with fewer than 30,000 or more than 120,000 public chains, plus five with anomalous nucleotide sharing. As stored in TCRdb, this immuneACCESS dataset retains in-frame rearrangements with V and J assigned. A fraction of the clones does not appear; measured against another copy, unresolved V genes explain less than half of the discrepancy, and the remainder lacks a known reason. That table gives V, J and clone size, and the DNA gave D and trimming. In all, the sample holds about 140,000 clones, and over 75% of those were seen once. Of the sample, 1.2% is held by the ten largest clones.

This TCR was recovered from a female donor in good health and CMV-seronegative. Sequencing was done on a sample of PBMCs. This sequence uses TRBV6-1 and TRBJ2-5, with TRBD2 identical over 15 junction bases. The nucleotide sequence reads TGTGCCAGCAGGCGGGGACTAGCGGGAGGAGAGACCCAGTACTTC. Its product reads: CASRRGLAGGETQYF.